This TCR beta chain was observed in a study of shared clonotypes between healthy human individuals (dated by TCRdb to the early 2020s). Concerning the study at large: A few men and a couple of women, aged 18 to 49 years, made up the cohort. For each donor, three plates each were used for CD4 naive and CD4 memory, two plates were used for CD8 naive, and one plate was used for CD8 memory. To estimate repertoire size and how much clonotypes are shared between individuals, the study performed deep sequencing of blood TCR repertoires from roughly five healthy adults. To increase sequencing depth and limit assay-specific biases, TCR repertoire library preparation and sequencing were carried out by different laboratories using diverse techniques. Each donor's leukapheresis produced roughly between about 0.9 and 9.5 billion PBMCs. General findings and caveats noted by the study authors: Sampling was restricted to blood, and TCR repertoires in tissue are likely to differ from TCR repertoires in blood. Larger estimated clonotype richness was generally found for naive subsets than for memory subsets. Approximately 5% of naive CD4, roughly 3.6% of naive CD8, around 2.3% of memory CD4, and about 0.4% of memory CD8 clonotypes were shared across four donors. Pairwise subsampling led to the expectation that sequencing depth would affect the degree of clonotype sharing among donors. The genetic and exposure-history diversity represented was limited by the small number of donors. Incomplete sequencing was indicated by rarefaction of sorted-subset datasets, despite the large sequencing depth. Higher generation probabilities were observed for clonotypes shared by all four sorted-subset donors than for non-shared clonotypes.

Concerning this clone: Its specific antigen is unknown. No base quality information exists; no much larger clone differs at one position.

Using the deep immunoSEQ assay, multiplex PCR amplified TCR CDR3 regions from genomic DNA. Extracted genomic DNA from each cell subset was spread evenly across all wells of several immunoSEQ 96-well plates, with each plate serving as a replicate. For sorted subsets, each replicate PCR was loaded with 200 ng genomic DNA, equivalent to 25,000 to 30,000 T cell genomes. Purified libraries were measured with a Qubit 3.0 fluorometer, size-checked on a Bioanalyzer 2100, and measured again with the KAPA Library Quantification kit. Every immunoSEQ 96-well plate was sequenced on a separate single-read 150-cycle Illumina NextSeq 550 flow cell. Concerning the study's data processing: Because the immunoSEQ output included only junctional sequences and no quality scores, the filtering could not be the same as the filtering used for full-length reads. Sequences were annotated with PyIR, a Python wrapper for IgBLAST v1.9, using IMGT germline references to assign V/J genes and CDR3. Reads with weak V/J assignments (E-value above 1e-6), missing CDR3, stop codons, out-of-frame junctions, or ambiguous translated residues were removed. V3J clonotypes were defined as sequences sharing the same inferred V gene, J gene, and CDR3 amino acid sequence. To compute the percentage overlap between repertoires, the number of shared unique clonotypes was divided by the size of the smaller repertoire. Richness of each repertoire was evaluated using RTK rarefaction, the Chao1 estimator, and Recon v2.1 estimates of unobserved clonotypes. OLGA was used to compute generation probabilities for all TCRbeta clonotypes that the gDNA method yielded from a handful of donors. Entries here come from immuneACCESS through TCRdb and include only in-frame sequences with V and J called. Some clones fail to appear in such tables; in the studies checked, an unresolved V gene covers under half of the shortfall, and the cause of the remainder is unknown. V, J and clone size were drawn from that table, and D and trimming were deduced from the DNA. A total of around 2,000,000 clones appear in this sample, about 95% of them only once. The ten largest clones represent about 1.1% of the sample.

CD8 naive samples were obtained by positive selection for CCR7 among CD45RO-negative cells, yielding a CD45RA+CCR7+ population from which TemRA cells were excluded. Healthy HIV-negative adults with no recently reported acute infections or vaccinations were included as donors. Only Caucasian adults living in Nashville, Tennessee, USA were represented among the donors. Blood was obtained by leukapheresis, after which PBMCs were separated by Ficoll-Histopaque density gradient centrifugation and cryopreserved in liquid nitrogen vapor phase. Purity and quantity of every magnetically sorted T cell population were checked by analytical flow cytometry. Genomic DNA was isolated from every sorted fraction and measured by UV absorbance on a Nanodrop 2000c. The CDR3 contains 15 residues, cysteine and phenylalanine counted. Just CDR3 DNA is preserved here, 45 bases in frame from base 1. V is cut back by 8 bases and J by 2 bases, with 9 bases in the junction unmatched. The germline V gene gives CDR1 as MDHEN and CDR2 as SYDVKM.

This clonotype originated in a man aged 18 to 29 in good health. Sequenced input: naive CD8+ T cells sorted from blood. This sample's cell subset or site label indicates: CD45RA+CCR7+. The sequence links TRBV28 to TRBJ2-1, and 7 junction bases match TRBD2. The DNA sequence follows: TGTGCCAGCCACGAAGCGGGGAACACCTACAATGAGCAGTTCTTC. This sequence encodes CASHEAGNTYNEQFF.